One and the same sample provided the 7 T cell receptor beta chains below, sequenced in a study of CD4 and CD8 cells across lung adenocarcinoma regions. Using its own MiXCR run on the PCR reads, TCRdb lists one record per CDR3 protein. The table records some 19,000 distinct CDR3 sequences, roughly 54% of them present only once. Sequenced input: CD8+ T cells from the center of a lung tumor. These receptors all come from a female donor with lung adenocarcinoma. The CD4 and CD8 labels of this study may be unreliable.

The chain uses TRBV6-5 and TRBJ1-2; D remains unclear. The CDR3 covers 15 residues. Trimming pared 1 base from V and 2 bases from J, leaving 11 bases between. Looked up from germline, CDR1 is MNHEY and CDR2 is SVGAGI. CDR3 residues: CASSYLGRENYGYTF. The CDR3 nucleotides read TGTGCCAGCAGTTACTTGGGGAGGGAGAACTATGGCTACACCTTC.

This clonotype occurred once. V gene TRBV27 combines with J gene TRBJ2-1; TRBD1 might be the D (6 bases). The CDR3 runs 14 residues. The germline V gene has CDR1 MNHEY and CDR2 SMNVEV (reference sequence). V was clipped by 5 bases and J by 9 bases, with 17 bases between them. The DNA for the CDR3 is TGTGCCAGCAGTCCGGGACAACGTTACGGTGAGCAGTTCTTC. Amino acids: CASSPGQRYGEQFF.

The V gene is TRBV6-1, the J gene TRBJ2-5; D is perhaps TRBD1 (5 bases). Trimming took off 2 bases at V and 11 bases at J, with 21 bases between the two ends. Germline V CDR1 and CDR2: MNHNS, SASEGT. This CDR3 is built from 15 residues. Here the CDR3 reads CASSELRPDKDTQYF. In DNA form, the CDR3 reads TGTGCCAGCAGTGAATTGCGCCCGGACAAAGATACGCAGTACTTC.

This clonotype has only a few counts. The junction differs from germline at one of its ends, possibly a read error. The genes are TRBV10-3 and TRBJ2-6; no definite D call. CDR1 ENHRY and CDR2 SYGVKD come from the germline V gene. The CDR3 spans 15 residues. CDR3 loop: CASSQALTGANVLTF. CDR3 sequence (DNA): TGTGCCAGCAGTCAGGCACTCACTGGGGCCAACGTCCTGACTTTC.

In the case of this clonotype: Given a much more abundant clone one base away, this may be a read error. The J gene is TRBJ2-1, the V gene TRBV10-1, with a tentative D call TRBD2 (5 bases). This CDR3 comprises 16 residues. V was pared by 0 bases and J by 5 bases, with 14 bases between. The V gene's germline CDR1 is WNHNN and CDR2 SYGVQD (reference sequence). CDR3 bases: TGCGCCAGCAGTGAGTCTCTAGAGGGAGAGAACAATGAGCAGTTCTTC. It is translated as CASSESLEGENNEQFF.

This clonotype was recorded at least ten times. CDR3 sequence (DNA): TGTGCCAGCAGGCACTCGGACAGGGAAGTCGGAAAACTGTTTTTT. It is translated as CASRHSDREVGKLFF. This chain uses TRBV28 with TRBJ1-4; 8 bases fit TRBD1. Looked up from germline, CDR1 is MDHEN and CDR2 is SYDVKM. The CDR3 contains 15 residues. V shed 6 bases and J 10 bases; nucleotides not matched to a gene: 13.

As to this clonotype: This may come from a read error, since a much larger clone is one base off. This likely comes from a read error, as the CDR3 has no conserved phenylalanine or tryptophan at its end. The chain combines TRBV7-2 with TRBJ2-1; a weak D match, TRBD2 (6 bases). V was pared by 5 bases and J by 10 bases, with 15 bases between. The CDR3 is 13 amino acids. Germline values: CDR1 SGHTA, CDR2 FQGNSA. As DNA, the CDR3 is TGTGCCAGCAGCCCTACTACCAGCGGGGAGCAGTTCTCC. Translated, it gives CASSPTTSGEQFS.